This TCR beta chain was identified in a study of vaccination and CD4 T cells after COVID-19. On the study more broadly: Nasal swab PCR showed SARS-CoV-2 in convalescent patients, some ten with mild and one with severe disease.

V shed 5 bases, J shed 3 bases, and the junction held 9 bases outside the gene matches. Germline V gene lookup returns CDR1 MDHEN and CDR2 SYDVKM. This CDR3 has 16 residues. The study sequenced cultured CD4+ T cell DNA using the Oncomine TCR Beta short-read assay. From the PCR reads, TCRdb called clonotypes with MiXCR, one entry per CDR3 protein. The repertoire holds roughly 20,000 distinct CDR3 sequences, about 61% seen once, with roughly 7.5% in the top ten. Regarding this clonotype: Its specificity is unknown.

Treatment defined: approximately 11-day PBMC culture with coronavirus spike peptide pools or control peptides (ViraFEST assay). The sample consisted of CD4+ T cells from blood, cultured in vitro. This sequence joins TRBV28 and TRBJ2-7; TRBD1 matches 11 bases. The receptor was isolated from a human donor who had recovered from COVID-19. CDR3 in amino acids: CASSLGSGQGVYEQYF. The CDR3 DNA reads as TGTGCCAGCAGTCTGGGATCGGGACAGGGGGTCTACGAGCAGTACTTC.